The text below deals with one T cell receptor (beta chain). This sample is part of a study of T cell responses to AZD1222 COVID-19 vaccine. Libraries were prepared by immunoSEQ multiplex PCR; TCRdb keeps only in-frame clonotypes and omits some of them. The sample shows 120,000 or so clones, less than 90% of them seen only once. This receptor was identified in an adult in good health. The sample consisted of peripheral blood, taken on day 0 of AZD1222 vaccination.

As DNA, the CDR3 is TGTGCCAGCAGTCTCGGACTCTTGTATGGCTACACCTTC. Its translation: CASSLGLLYGYTF. The genes are TRBV28 and TRBJ1-2; D not certain. CDR3 length equals 13 residues. Germline lookup yields CDR1 MDHEN and CDR2 SYDVKM. The ends were cut back, 5 bases at V and 5 bases at J, with 12 bases in the middle.